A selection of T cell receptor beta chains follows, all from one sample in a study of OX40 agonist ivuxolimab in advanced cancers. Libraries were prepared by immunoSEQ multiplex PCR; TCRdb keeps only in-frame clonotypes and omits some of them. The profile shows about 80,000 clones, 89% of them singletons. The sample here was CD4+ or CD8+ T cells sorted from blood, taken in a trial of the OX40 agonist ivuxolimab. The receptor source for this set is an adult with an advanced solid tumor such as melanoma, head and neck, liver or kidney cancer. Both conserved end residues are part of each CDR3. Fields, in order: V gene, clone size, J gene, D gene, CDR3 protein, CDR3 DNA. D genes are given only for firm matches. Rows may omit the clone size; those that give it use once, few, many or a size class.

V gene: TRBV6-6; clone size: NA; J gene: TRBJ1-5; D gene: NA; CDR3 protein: CASSYSVGGNQPQHF; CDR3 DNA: TGTGCCAGCAGTTACTCGGTGGGGGGGAATCAGCCCCAGCATTTT
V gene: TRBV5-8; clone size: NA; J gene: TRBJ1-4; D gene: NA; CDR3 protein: CASSLALGGGGEKLFF; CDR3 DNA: TGTGCCAGCAGCTTAGCGTTGGGCGGCGGCGGGGAAAAACTGTTTTTT
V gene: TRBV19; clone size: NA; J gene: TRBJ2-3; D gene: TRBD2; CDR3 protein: CASSMPSGGPDTQYF; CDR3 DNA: TGTGCCAGTAGTATGCCTAGCGGGGGCCCAGATACGCAGTATTTT
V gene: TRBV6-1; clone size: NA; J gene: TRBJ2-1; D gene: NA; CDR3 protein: CASRELAPGNNEQFF; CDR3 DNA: TGTGCCAGCAGGGAACTAGCCCCCGGGAACAATGAGCAGTTCTTC
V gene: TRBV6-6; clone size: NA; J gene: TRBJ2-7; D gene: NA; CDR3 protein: CASRRAESSYEQYF; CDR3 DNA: TGTGCCAGCAGAAGGGCGGAAAGCTCCTACGAGCAGTACTTC
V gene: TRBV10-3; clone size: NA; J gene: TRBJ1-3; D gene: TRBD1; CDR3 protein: CAISEGQVFSGNTIYF; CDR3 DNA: TGTGCCATCAGTGAGGGACAGGTCTTCTCTGGAAACACCATATATTTT
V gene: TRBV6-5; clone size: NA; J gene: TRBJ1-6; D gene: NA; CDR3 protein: CASSYRGPNSPLHF; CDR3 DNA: TGTGCCAGCAGTTACCGGGGGCCGAATTCACCCCTCCACTTT
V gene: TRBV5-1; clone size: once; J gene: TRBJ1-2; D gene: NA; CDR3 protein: CASSFDFGVSRDGYTF; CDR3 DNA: TGCGCCAGCAGCTTTGATTTTGGGGTTTCGAGAGATGGCTACACCTTC
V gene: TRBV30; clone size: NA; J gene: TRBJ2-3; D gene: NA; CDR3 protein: CAWGLPTQYF; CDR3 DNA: TGTGCCTGGGGACTGCCTACGCAGTATTTT
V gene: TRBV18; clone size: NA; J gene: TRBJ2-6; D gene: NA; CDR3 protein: CASSVRGSSGANVLTF; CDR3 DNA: TGTGCCAGCTCAGTACGAGGATCCTCTGGGGCCAACGTCCTGACTTTC
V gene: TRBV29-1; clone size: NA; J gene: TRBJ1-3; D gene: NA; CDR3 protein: CSVEDGFRNTIYF; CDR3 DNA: TGCAGCGTTGAAGATGGGTTCCGGAACACCATATATTTT
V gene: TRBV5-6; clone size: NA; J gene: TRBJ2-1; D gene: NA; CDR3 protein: CASSLSWDEQFF; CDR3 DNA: TGTGCCAGCAGCTTGAGTTGGGATGAGCAGTTCTTC
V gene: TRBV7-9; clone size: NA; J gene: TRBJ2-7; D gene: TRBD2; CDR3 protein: CASSLAGTSIEQYF; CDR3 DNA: TGTGCCAGCAGCTTAGCCGGGACTAGCATCGAGCAGTACTTC
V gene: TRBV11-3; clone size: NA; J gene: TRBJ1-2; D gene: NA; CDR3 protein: CASSLGQEDSARGRGYTF; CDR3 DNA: TGTGCCAGCAGCCTCGGCCAAGAAGACTCAGCGAGGGGCAGGGGCTACACCTTC
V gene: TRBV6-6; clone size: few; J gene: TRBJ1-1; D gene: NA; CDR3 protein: CASSYSKGTEAFF; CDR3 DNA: TGTGCCAGCAGTTACTCGAAAGGGACTGAAGCTTTCTTT
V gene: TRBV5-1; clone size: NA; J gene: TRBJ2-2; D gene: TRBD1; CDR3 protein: CASRIGTGNTGELFF; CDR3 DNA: TGCGCCAGCAGGATAGGGACAGGGAACACCGGGGAGCTGTTTTTT